This TCR beta chain was captured by sequencing in a study of blood T cells in healthy people across ages. With a J-beta primer mix and a sample-barcoded 5' primer, a second PCR ran about 7 to 12 cycles. Researchers report that each sample yielded at least 3 million CDR3-containing paired-end reads. TCRdb itself ran the 5' RACE reads through MiXCR, one entry per CDR3 protein. The table lists hundreds of thousands of distinct CDR3 sequences, 24% of them singletons. CDR1 is LGHNA, CDR2 YSLEER, per germline. The CDR3 runs 14 residues. The germline V and J ends were trimmed by 2 bases and 5 bases, with 12 bases remaining between them. The individuals who served as donors were healthy Caucasians living in Russia, aged about 6 to 100. PBMCs, at least 7 million per sample, were isolated. These data also formed part of another study, on T cells of mothers and their children. That work contributes: Related mother and child pairs showed slightly greater overlap (not significant) than unrelated pairs did.

The TCR was taken from a boy between 10 and 17 years old in good health. Sequencing was carried out using blood. The V call is TRBV4-3, the J call TRBJ2-5; no clear D. CDR3: CASSQSGYRETQYF. For the CDR3, the DNA is TGCGCCAGCAGCCAATCCGGTTATAGGGAGACCCAGTACTTC.